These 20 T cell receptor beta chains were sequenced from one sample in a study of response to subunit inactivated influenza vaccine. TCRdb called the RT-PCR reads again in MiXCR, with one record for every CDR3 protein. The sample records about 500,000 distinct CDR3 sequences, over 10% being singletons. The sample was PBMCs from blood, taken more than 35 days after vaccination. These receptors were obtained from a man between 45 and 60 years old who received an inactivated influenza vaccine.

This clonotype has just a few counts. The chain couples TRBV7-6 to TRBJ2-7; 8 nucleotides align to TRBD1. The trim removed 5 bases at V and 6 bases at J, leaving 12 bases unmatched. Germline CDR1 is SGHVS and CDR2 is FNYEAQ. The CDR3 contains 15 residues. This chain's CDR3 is CASSKNRQGSGEQYF. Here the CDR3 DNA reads TGTGCCAGCAGCAAGAATCGACAGGGGAGTGGCGAGCAGTACTTC.

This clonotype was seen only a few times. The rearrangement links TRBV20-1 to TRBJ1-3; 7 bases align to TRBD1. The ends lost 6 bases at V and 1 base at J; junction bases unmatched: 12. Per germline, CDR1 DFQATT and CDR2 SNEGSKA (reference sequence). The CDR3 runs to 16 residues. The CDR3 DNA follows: TGCAGTGCCAGGGGGGTTATATATGGTTCTGGAAACACCATATATTTT. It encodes CSARGVIYGSGNTIYF.

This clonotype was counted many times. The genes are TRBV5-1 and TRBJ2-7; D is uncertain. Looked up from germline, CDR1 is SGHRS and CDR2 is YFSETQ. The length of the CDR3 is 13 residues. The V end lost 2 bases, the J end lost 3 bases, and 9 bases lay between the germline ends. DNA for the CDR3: TGCGCCAGCAGCTTCGGACCCAACTACGAGCAGTACTTC. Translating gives CASSFGPNYEQYF.

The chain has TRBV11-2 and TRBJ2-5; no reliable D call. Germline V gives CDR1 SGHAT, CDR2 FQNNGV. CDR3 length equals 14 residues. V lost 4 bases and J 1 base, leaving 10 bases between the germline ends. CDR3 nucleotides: TGTGCCAGCAGCTCCTCCGCAGTCCAAGAGACCCAGTACTTC. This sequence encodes CASSSSAVQETQYF.

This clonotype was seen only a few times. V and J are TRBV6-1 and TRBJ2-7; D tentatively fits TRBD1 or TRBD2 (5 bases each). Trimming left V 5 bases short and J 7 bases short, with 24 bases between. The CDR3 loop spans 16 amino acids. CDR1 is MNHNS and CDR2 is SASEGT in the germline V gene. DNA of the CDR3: TGTGCCAGCAGTCCCCCGGCAGGGACGTCCCTGGGGGAGCAGTACTTC. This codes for CASSPPAGTSLGEQYF.

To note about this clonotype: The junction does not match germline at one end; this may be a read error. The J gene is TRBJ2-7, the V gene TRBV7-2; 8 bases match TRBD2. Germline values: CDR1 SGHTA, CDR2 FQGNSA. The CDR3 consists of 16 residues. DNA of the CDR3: TGTGCCAGCAGCCTCCCGGGGGGGGCAAGCTCCTACGAGGAGTACTTC. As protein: CASSLPGGASSYEEYF.

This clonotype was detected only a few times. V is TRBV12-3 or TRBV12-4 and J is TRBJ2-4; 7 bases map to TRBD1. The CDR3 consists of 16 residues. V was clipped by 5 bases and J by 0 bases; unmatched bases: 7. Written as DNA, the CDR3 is TGTGCCAGCAGTCCTCCGGGACAGCTAGCCAAAAACATTCAGTACTTC. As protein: CASSPPGQLAKNIQYF.

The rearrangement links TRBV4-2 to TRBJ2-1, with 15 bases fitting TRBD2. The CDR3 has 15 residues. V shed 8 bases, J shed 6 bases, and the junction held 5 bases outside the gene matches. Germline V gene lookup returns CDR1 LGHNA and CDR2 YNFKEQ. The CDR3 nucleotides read TGTGCCAGCCGGGGGACTAGCGGGAGGACCAATGAGCAGTTCTTC. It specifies CASRGTSGRTNEQFF.

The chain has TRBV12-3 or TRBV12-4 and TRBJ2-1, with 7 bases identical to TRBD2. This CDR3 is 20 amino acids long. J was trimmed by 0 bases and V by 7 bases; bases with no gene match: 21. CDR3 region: CASILTGLYTAGNSYNEQFF. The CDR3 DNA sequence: TGTGCCAGCATTCTTACAGGACTTTACACAGCGGGAAACTCCTACAATGAGCAGTTCTTC.

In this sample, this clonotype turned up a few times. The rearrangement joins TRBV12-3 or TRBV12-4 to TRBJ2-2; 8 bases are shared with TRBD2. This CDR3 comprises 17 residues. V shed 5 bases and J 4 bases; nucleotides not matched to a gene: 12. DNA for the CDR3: TGTGCCAGCAGTGGTAGCGGGGTCCATGGAATCACCGGGGAGCTGTTTTTT. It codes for CASSGSGVHGITGELFF.

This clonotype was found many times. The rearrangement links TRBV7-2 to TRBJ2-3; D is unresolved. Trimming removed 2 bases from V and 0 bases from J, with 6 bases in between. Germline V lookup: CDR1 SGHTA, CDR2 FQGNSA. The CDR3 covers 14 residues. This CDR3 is CASSLFGSTDTQYF. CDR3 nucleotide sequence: TGTGCCAGCAGCTTATTTGGCAGCACAGATACGCAGTATTTT.

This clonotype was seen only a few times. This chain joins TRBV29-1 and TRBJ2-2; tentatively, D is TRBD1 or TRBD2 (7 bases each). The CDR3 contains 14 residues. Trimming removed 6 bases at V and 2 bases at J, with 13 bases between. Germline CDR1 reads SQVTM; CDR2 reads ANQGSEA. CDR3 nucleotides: TGCAGCGTCAGGGGAGGGGGCAACACCGGGGAGCTGTTTTTT. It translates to CSVRGGGNTGELFF.

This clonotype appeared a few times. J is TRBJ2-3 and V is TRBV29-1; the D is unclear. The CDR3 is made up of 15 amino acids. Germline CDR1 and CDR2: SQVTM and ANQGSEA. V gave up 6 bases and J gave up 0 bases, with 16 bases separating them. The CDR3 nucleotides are TGCAGCGTCCCCACCCTCGCGCTTAGCACAGATACGCAGTATTTT. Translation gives CSVPTLALSTDTQYF.

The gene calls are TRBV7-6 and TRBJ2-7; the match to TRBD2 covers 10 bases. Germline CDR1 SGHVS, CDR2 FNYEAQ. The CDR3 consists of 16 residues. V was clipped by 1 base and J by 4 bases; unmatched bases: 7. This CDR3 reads CASSLGPSGSRYEQYF. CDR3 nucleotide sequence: TGTGCCAGCAGCTTAGGTCCTAGCGGGAGCAGGTACGAGCAGTACTTC.

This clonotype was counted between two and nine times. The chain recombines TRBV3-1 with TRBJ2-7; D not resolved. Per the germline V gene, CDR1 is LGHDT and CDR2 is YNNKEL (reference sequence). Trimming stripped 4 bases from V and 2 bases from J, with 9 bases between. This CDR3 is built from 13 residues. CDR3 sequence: CASSRIGAYEQYF. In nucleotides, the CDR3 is TGTGCCAGCAGCCGAATTGGAGCCTACGAGCAGTACTTC.

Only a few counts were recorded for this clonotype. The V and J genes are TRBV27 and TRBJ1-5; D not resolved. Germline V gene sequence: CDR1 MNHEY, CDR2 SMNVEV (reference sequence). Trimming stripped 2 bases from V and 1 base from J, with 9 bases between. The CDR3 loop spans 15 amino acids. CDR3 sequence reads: CASSLRWGSNQPQHF. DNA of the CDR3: TGTGCCAGCAGTTTACGGTGGGGAAGCAATCAGCCCCAGCATTTT.

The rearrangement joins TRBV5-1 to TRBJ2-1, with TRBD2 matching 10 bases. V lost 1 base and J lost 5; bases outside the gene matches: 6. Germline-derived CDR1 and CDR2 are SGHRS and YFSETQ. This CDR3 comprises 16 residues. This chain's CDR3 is CASSLSASGGNNEQFF. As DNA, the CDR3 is TGCGCCAGCAGCTTGTCGGCTAGCGGGGGAAACAATGAGCAGTTCTTC.

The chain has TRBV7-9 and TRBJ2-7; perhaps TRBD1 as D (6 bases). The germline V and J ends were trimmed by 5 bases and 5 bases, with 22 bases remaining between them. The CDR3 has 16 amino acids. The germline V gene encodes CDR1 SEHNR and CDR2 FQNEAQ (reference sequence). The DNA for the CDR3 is TGTGCCAGCAGCCCCCCCGGACAGACCCTTGGAGACGAGCAGTACTTC. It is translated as CASSPPGQTLGDEQYF.

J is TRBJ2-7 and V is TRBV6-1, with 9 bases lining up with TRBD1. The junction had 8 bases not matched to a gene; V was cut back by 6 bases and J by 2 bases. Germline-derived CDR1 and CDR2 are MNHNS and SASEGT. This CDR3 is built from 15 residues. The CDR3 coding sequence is TGTGCCAGCAGACCCACAGGGGGCTCAACCTACGAGCAGTACTTC. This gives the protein CASRPTGGSTYEQYF.

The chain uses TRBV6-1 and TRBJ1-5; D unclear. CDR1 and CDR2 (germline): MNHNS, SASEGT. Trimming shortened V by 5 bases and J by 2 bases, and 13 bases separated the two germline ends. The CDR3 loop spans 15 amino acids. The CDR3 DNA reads TGTGCCAGCAGTCCTCCCCCGGGAGGCAATCAGCCCCAGCATTTT. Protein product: CASSPPPGGNQPQHF.